This section outlines one TCR beta chain sequence together with its context. The antigen is not known. 13 Jbeta primers and 60 Vbeta primers were used for the PCR. The protocol was immunoSEQ multiplex PCR, while the TCRdb copy is restricted to in-frame clones and leaves out a portion. The sample includes some 160,000 clones, more than 65% seen only once; the top ten take 1.6%. The sample is drawn from a study of cytomegalovirus exposure and HLA in healthy donors. The overall study: Earlier sequencing of 150 million to 200 million T cells yielded under 120 million unique TCR beta sequences. Findings of the study overall: Reports indicated that the classifier achieved high specificity and sensitivity in diagnosing cytomegalovirus status. The authors listed approximately 160 TCR beta chains as cytomegalovirus-associated.

The length of the CDR3 is 15 residues. V dropped 4 bases and J dropped 2; count of bases not matched to a gene: 9. CDR1 is SGDLS, CDR2 YYNGEE, per germline. The source is a woman aged 25 to 39 in good health and CMV-seronegative. The chain recombines TRBV9 with TRBJ2-7; 7 nucleotides line up with TRBD1. Sequencing was carried out using PBMCs. CDR3 nucleotide sequence: TGTGCCAGCAGCACCCGACAGGGATCAGCCTACGAGCAGTACTTC. Translated: CASSTRQGSAYEQYF.